The next 14 T cell receptor beta chains were all read from a single sample in a study of monozygotic twins with inflammatory bowel disease. TCRdb reprocessed the 5' RACE reads, with one entry per CDR3 protein and no DNA. The specimen's table records a few hundred thousand distinct CDR3 sequences. Source material: blood. These receptor sequences come from a human donor with ulcerative colitis or Crohn's disease, or a healthy co-twin of an affected twin (not recorded which).

The chain recombines TRBV2 with TRBJ1-5. The CDR3 totals 13 residues. Germline CDR1 reads SNHLY; CDR2 reads FYNNEI. CDR3 sequence reads: CASRGVVNQPQHF.

The V and J genes are TRBV7-9 and TRBJ2-5. This CDR3 comprises 14 residues. Germline V gene data show CDR1 as SEHNR and CDR2 as FQNEAQ (reference sequence). CDR3 residues: CASSLGLIEETQYF.

V is TRBV5-1 and J is TRBJ1-1. CDR3 size: 14 residues. Germline CDR1 SGHRS, CDR2 YFSETQ. CDR3 residues: CASSVSTAGAEAFF.

The chain has TRBV18 and TRBJ2-7. This CDR3 contains 16 residues. CDR1 KGHSH and CDR2 LQKENI come from the germline V gene. CDR3 in amino acids: CASSPSIVDPSYEQYF.

The chain uses TRBV20-1 and TRBJ1-2. The CDR3 runs to 14 residues. In germline, CDR1 is DFQATT, CDR2 SNEGSKA (reference sequence). The CDR3 region is CSAIAAISVYGYTF.

The gene calls are TRBV20-1 and TRBJ2-1; TCRdb gives TRBD2 as the D gene, but with no DNA this cannot be confirmed. The germline V gene encodes CDR1 DFQATT and CDR2 SNEGSKA (reference sequence). The CDR3 spans 14 residues. CDR3 amino acids: CSAGLEGSYNEQFF.

J is TRBJ2-2 and V is TRBV4-1; with no DNA, the TCRdb D assignment of TRBD2 cannot be verified. CDR1 is MGHRA and CDR2 is YSYEKL in the germline V gene. The CDR3 has 15 amino acids. The CDR3 here is CASSQVGGMAGELFF.

The CDR3 reads CAISESRTGRYEQYF. V gene TRBV10-3 combines with J gene TRBJ2-7; TCRdb picks TRBD1, but there is no DNA to check that call. The CDR3 spans 15 residues. Germline V gives CDR1 ENHRY, CDR2 SYGVKD.

The chain recombines TRBV12-2 with TRBJ2-1; TCRdb's assignment of TRBD1 cannot be checked, as there is no DNA. TRBV12-2 is noted as a pseudogene. This CDR3 comprises 17 residues. The chain's CDR3 is CASRLHPGSESYNEQFF.

J is TRBJ2-7 and V is TRBV6-5. CDR1 MNHEY and CDR2 SVGAGI come from the germline V gene. This CDR3 comprises 15 residues. CDR3: CASSYSAGRAYEQYF.

The chain has TRBV15 and TRBJ1-1; TCRdb selects TRBD1, and the lack of DNA leaves this call unchecked. This CDR3 comprises 15 residues. Germline V lookup: CDR1 LNHNV, CDR2 YYDKDF (reference sequence). CDR3 in amino acids: CATESVRGGNTEAFF.

CDR3 amino acids: CASSQDPWTGYNEQFF. The chain carries TRBV4-3 and TRBJ2-1; TCRdb's D gene call, TRBD1, goes unchecked for lack of DNA. CDR1 LGHNA and CDR2 YSLEER come from the germline V gene. The CDR3 is 16 residues long.

The CDR3: CSARRGLTGGYTF. The gene calls are TRBV20-1 and TRBJ1-2. Germline assignment: CDR1 DFQATT and CDR2 SNEGSKA (reference sequence). The CDR3 spans 13 residues.

The V gene is TRBV10-3, the J gene TRBJ2-3; TCRdb gives TRBD2 as the D gene, but with no DNA this cannot be confirmed. Germline CDR1 and CDR2: ENHRY and SYGVKD. The CDR3 runs to 18 residues. The CDR3 region is CAISARRLAQSSTDTQYF.